This is a list of T cell receptor beta chains from one sample in a study of T cell responses to AZD1222 COVID-19 vaccine. Repertoires were generated with immunoSEQ multiplex PCR, while TCRdb's copy carries only in-frame clones and drops some. Counted here are about 110,000 clones, roughly 80% occurring once; the ten biggest clones make up 4.5% to 6%. Sample: peripheral blood, taken on day 0 of AZD1222 vaccination. All receptors derive from an adult in good health. Both conserved end residues are part of each CDR3. D genes are given only for firm matches. Clone size, where shown, is once, few, many, or a class for clones that have expanded.

CDR3 length: 14; D gene: NA; clone size: many; V gene: TRBV10-3; J gene: TRBJ2-7; CDR3 DNA: TGTGCCATCATCAAGGGGCAGGGGTCCTACGAGCAGTACTTC; CDR3 protein: CAIIKGQGSYEQYF
CDR3 length: 14; D gene: NA; clone size: NA; V gene: TRBV7-9; J gene: TRBJ1-6; CDR3 DNA: TGTGCCAGCAGCGAACTACAGGCCGATTCACCCCTCCACTTT; CDR3 protein: CASSELQADSPLHF
CDR3 length: 13; D gene: NA; clone size: few; V gene: TRBV13; J gene: TRBJ2-7; CDR3 DNA: TGTGCCAGCAGCCGAACGCATGGGGGCGAGCAGTACTTC; CDR3 protein: CASSRTHGGEQYF
CDR3 length: 14; D gene: NA; clone size: NA; V gene: TRBV25-1; J gene: TRBJ2-5; CDR3 DNA: TGTGCCAGCAGTGAATTAGGGCAAACGGGGACCCAGTACTTC; CDR3 protein: CASSELGQTGTQYF
CDR3 length: 13; D gene: NA; clone size: NA; V gene: TRBV2; J gene: TRBJ2-7; CDR3 DNA: TGTGCCAGCTCCGGTCAGGGTACCTACGAGCAGTACTTC; CDR3 protein: CASSGQGTYEQYF
CDR3 length: 17; D gene: NA; clone size: NA; V gene: TRBV7-9; J gene: TRBJ2-3; CDR3 DNA: TGTGCCAGCAGCCCCTCTGGGGGGGCCCGAAACACAGATACGCAGTATTTT; CDR3 protein: CASSPSGGARNTDTQYF
CDR3 length: 13; D gene: NA; clone size: NA; V gene: TRBV5-5; J gene: TRBJ1-2; CDR3 DNA: TGTGCCAGCAGCTTGGTCGGGGGCTCTGGCTACACCTTC; CDR3 protein: CASSLVGGSGYTF
CDR3 length: 11; D gene: NA; clone size: NA; V gene: TRBV7-2; J gene: TRBJ2-7; CDR3 DNA: TGTGCCAGCGTCTTCGCCTACGAGCAGTACTTC; CDR3 protein: CASVFAYEQYF
CDR3 length: 13; D gene: NA; clone size: NA; V gene: TRBV2; J gene: TRBJ1-1; CDR3 DNA: TGTGCCAGCGAGACAGAAAAGGGCACTGAAGCTTTCTTT; CDR3 protein: CASETEKGTEAFF
CDR3 length: 15; D gene: NA; clone size: NA; V gene: TRBV9; J gene: TRBJ2-3; CDR3 DNA: TGTGCCAGCAGCGTAGGTGGGGGGCCCACAGATACGCAGTATTTT; CDR3 protein: CASSVGGGPTDTQYF
CDR3 length: 15; D gene: TRBD1; clone size: NA; V gene: TRBV6-5; J gene: TRBJ1-6; CDR3 DNA: TGTGCCAGCAGATCACCGGGACAGGTTAATTCACCCCTCCACTTT; CDR3 protein: CASRSPGQVNSPLHF
CDR3 length: 14; D gene: NA; clone size: NA; V gene: TRBV21-1; J gene: TRBJ2-1; CDR3 DNA: TGTGCCAGCAGAATCCACAGGGCCTACAATGAGCAGTTCTTC; CDR3 protein: CASRIHRAYNEQFF
CDR3 length: 13; D gene: NA; clone size: NA; V gene: TRBV15; J gene: TRBJ1-4; CDR3 DNA: TGTGCCACCAGCAACGGGATCCATGAAAAACTGTTTTTT; CDR3 protein: CATSNGIHEKLFF
CDR3 length: 14; D gene: NA; clone size: NA; V gene: TRBV9; J gene: TRBJ2-3; CDR3 DNA: TGTGCCAGCAGCGTAGGCAGAGTAATGGATACGCAGTATTTT; CDR3 protein: CASSVGRVMDTQYF
CDR3 length: 16; D gene: TRBD2; clone size: NA; V gene: TRBV7-9; J gene: TRBJ2-2; CDR3 DNA: TGTGCCAGCAGCTTACCCCTAGCGGGGGGGAACGGGGAGCTGTTTTTT; CDR3 protein: CASSLPLAGGNGELFF
CDR3 length: 14; D gene: NA; clone size: NA; V gene: TRBV5-1; J gene: TRBJ1-1; CDR3 DNA: TGCGCCAGCAGCCGGGACTTCTTGAACACTGAAGCTTTCTTT; CDR3 protein: CASSRDFLNTEAFF
CDR3 length: 14; D gene: NA; clone size: NA; V gene: TRBV5-1; J gene: TRBJ2-3; CDR3 DNA: TGCGCCAGCAGCCAGGTGGGGAGCACAGATACGCAGTATTTT; CDR3 protein: CASSQVGSTDTQYF
CDR3 length: 14; D gene: NA; clone size: NA; V gene: TRBV5-6; J gene: TRBJ2-4; CDR3 DNA: TGTGCCAGCAGCTTGGAGGGGGTCAAAAACATTCAGTACTTC; CDR3 protein: CASSLEGVKNIQYF
CDR3 length: 14; D gene: NA; clone size: NA; V gene: TRBV21-1; J gene: TRBJ2-3; CDR3 DNA: TGTGCCAGCAGCACCAACCAAGAGCGAAGGACGCAGTATTTT; CDR3 protein: CASSTNQERRTQYF
CDR3 length: 18; D gene: NA; clone size: NA; V gene: TRBV24-1; J gene: TRBJ2-3; CDR3 DNA: TGTGCCACCAGTGATTTCTACGGAGACCCCGGGAGCACAGATACGCAGTATTTT; CDR3 protein: CATSDFYGDPGSTDTQYF
CDR3 length: 16; D gene: TRBD2; clone size: NA; V gene: TRBV27; J gene: TRBJ2-5; CDR3 DNA: TGTGCCAGCAGTTCCCGAGCGGGGGGGTTCCAAGAGACCCAGTACTTC; CDR3 protein: CASSSRAGGFQETQYF
CDR3 length: 14; D gene: TRBD1; clone size: NA; V gene: TRBV9; J gene: TRBJ1-2; CDR3 DNA: TGTGCCAGCAGCGTATTACAGGGGAACTATGGCTACACCTTC; CDR3 protein: CASSVLQGNYGYTF
CDR3 length: 14; D gene: NA; clone size: NA; V gene: TRBV7-8; J gene: TRBJ2-7; CDR3 DNA: TGTGCCAGCAGCACGAGGCCGGGACCCTACGAGCAGTACTTC; CDR3 protein: CASSTRPGPYEQYF
CDR3 length: 17; D gene: TRBD1; clone size: NA; V gene: TRBV10-3; J gene: TRBJ2-7; CDR3 DNA: TGTGCCATCAGCGATACCAAAACCGGGACAGGGATGCACGAGCAGTACTTC; CDR3 protein: CAISDTKTGTGMHEQYF
CDR3 length: 14; D gene: NA; clone size: NA; V gene: TRBV7-2; J gene: TRBJ1-5; CDR3 DNA: TGTGCCAGCAGCTTAAGGCAGGGCAATCAGCCCCAGCATTTT; CDR3 protein: CASSLRQGNQPQHF
CDR3 length: 14; D gene: TRBD1; clone size: NA; V gene: TRBV27; J gene: TRBJ2-5; CDR3 DNA: TGTGCCAGCAGGGCAGGGGGCTTAGGGGAGACCCAGTACTTC; CDR3 protein: CASRAGGLGETQYF
CDR3 length: 14; D gene: TRBD1; clone size: NA; V gene: TRBV18; J gene: TRBJ1-2; CDR3 DNA: TGTGCCAGCTCACCACCGGGACAGGGTTATGGCTACACCTTC; CDR3 protein: CASSPPGQGYGYTF
CDR3 length: 12; D gene: TRBD1; clone size: NA; V gene: TRBV11-3; J gene: TRBJ2-7; CDR3 DNA: TGTGCCAGCAGCGTCCAGGGGGACGAGCAGTACTTC; CDR3 protein: CASSVQGDEQYF
CDR3 length: 17; D gene: NA; clone size: NA; V gene: TRBV15; J gene: TRBJ1-5; CDR3 DNA: TGTGCCACCAGCAGAGCTACGGGGACCGTAAGCAATCAGCCCCAGCATTTT; CDR3 protein: CATSRATGTVSNQPQHF
CDR3 length: 15; D gene: NA; clone size: NA; V gene: TRBV7-2; J gene: TRBJ2-1; CDR3 DNA: TGTGCCAGCAGCTCGCGGACGGCCTCCTACAATGAGCAGTTCTTC; CDR3 protein: CASSSRTASYNEQFF
CDR3 length: 15; D gene: NA; clone size: NA; V gene: TRBV3-1/TRBV3-2; J gene: TRBJ1-4; CDR3 DNA: TGTGCCAGCAGCCAAGGATGGGGAAGAGGTGAAAAACTGTTTTTT; CDR3 protein: CASSQGWGRGEKLFF
CDR3 length: 12; D gene: TRBD1; clone size: once; V gene: TRBV6-5; J gene: TRBJ1-5; CDR3 DNA: TGTGCCAGCAGCGAGACAGGGTTGGCCCAGCATTTT; CDR3 protein: CASSETGLAQHF
CDR3 length: 14; D gene: NA; clone size: NA; V gene: TRBV27; J gene: TRBJ2-3; CDR3 DNA: TGTGCCAGCAGCATACAGCAGCACACAGATACGCAGTATTTT; CDR3 protein: CASSIQQHTDTQYF
CDR3 length: 16; D gene: TRBD1; clone size: NA; V gene: TRBV19; J gene: TRBJ1-1; CDR3 DNA: TGTGCCAGTAGTACAGGACAGGGGGGTATGAACACTGAAGCTTTCTTT; CDR3 protein: CASSTGQGGMNTEAFF
CDR3 length: 18; D gene: TRBD2; clone size: NA; V gene: TRBV7-9; J gene: TRBJ2-3; CDR3 DNA: TGTGCCAGCAGCTTACGAAGAATGAGCGGGGGGCCCACAGATACGCAGTATTTT; CDR3 protein: CASSLRRMSGGPTDTQYF
CDR3 length: 11; D gene: NA; clone size: NA; V gene: TRBV2; J gene: TRBJ2-7; CDR3 DNA: TGTGCCAGCAGTCAGAGATACGAGCAGTACTTC; CDR3 protein: CASSQRYEQYF
CDR3 length: 17; D gene: TRBD1; clone size: NA; V gene: TRBV7-8; J gene: TRBJ1-1; CDR3 DNA: TGTGCCAGCCCACCACCCGACAGGGTATTTTTGGGCACTGAAGCTTTCTTT; CDR3 protein: CASPPPDRVFLGTEAFF
CDR3 length: 16; D gene: NA; clone size: NA; V gene: TRBV18; J gene: TRBJ1-4; CDR3 DNA: TGTGCCAGCTCACCAAGATGGGCCGCGGGGGATGAAAAACTGTTTTTT; CDR3 protein: CASSPRWAAGDEKLFF
CDR3 length: 14; D gene: NA; clone size: NA; V gene: TRBV30; J gene: TRBJ2-2; CDR3 DNA: TGTGCCTGGAGTGTATCCTCCCTCTCCGGGGAGCTGTTTTTT; CDR3 protein: CAWSVSSLSGELFF
CDR3 length: 15; D gene: NA; clone size: NA; V gene: TRBV7-2; J gene: TRBJ2-2; CDR3 DNA: TGTGCCAGCACCTTGACAGGTTGGAACACCGGGGAGCTGTTTTTT; CDR3 protein: CASTLTGWNTGELFF
CDR3 length: 11; D gene: NA; clone size: NA; V gene: TRBV7-8; J gene: TRBJ2-3; CDR3 DNA: TGTGCCAGCAGCCGCACAGATACGCAGTATTTT; CDR3 protein: CASSRTDTQYF
CDR3 length: 15; D gene: NA; clone size: NA; V gene: TRBV18; J gene: TRBJ2-2; CDR3 DNA: TGTGCCAGCTCACCCGTTGCCTCGAACACCGGGGAGCTGTTTTTT; CDR3 protein: CASSPVASNTGELFF
CDR3 length: 15; D gene: NA; clone size: few; V gene: TRBV5-1; J gene: TRBJ1-1; CDR3 DNA: TGCGCCAGCAGCTCATCCGTGGGGGGAGAAGGTGAAGCTTTCTTT; CDR3 protein: CASSSSVGGEGEAFF
CDR3 length: 15; D gene: NA; clone size: NA; V gene: TRBV19; J gene: TRBJ1-6; CDR3 DNA: TGTGCCAGTAGTATATCGCGGGGCTATAATTCACCCCTCCACTTT; CDR3 protein: CASSISRGYNSPLHF
CDR3 length: 15; D gene: TRBD2; clone size: NA; V gene: TRBV5-4; J gene: TRBJ2-1; CDR3 DNA: TGTGCCAGCAGCCCGGGACTAGCGGAGACCAATGAGCAGTTCTTC; CDR3 protein: CASSPGLAETNEQFF
CDR3 length: 12; D gene: TRBD1; clone size: NA; V gene: TRBV30; J gene: TRBJ1-2; CDR3 DNA: TGTGCCTGGCGTGTACGGGACAGGGGCTACACCTTC; CDR3 protein: CAWRVRDRGYTF
CDR3 length: 13; D gene: TRBD2; clone size: NA; V gene: TRBV7-2; J gene: TRBJ2-7; CDR3 DNA: TGTGCCAGCAGCGTGACTAGCAAAGCCGAGCAGTACTTC; CDR3 protein: CASSVTSKAEQYF
CDR3 length: 14; D gene: NA; clone size: NA; V gene: TRBV10-3; J gene: TRBJ1-2; CDR3 DNA: TGTGCCATCAGTCTTGGGGACAAGAACTATGGCTACACCTTC; CDR3 protein: CAISLGDKNYGYTF
CDR3 length: 14; D gene: NA; clone size: NA; V gene: TRBV3-1/TRBV3-2; J gene: TRBJ2-1; CDR3 DNA: TGTGCCAGCTTAAAAGGGTCCCGGGTACTTGAGCAGTTCTTC; CDR3 protein: CASLKGSRVLEQFF
CDR3 length: 17; D gene: TRBD1; clone size: NA; V gene: TRBV12-5; J gene: TRBJ1-5; CDR3 DNA: TGTGCTAGTGCGTGGGACAGGGTTCGTTATAGCAATCAGCCCCAGCATTTT; CDR3 protein: CASAWDRVRYSNQPQHF
CDR3 length: 14; D gene: TRBD1; clone size: NA; V gene: TRBV30; J gene: TRBJ1-2; CDR3 DNA: TGTGCCTGGACCCCTTTCCGGGGACAGCATGGCTACACCTTC; CDR3 protein: CAWTPFRGQHGYTF
CDR3 length: 16; D gene: TRBD1; clone size: few; V gene: TRBV7-8; J gene: TRBJ2-5; CDR3 DNA: TGTGCCAGCAGCTTAGCCGCGGGACAGGGAGGGGAGACCCAGTACTTC; CDR3 protein: CASSLAAGQGGETQYF
CDR3 length: 15; D gene: NA; clone size: NA; V gene: TRBV7-2; J gene: TRBJ1-1; CDR3 DNA: TGTGCCAGCAGCGCGTTGGGGGGGCGGCCCACTGAAGCTTTCTTT; CDR3 protein: CASSALGGRPTEAFF
CDR3 length: 16; D gene: TRBD2; clone size: once; V gene: TRBV5-6; J gene: TRBJ2-1; CDR3 DNA: TGTGCCAGCAGCTTGGAAACTAGCGGGGTTTACAATGAGCAGTTCTTC; CDR3 protein: CASSLETSGVYNEQFF
CDR3 length: 15; D gene: NA; clone size: NA; V gene: TRBV19; J gene: TRBJ1-5; CDR3 DNA: TGTGCCAGTAGGACCGCACAGGGAAGCAATCAGCCCCAGCATTTT; CDR3 protein: CASRTAQGSNQPQHF
CDR3 length: 13; D gene: NA; clone size: NA; V gene: TRBV11-3; J gene: TRBJ1-1; CDR3 DNA: TGTGCCAGCAGCTTAACCGGGTACACTGAAGCTTTCTTT; CDR3 protein: CASSLTGYTEAFF
CDR3 length: 14; D gene: NA; clone size: NA; V gene: TRBV7-9; J gene: TRBJ2-2; CDR3 DNA: TGTGCCAGCATCGTAACGGGGAAAAGCGGGGAGCTGTTTTTT; CDR3 protein: CASIVTGKSGELFF
CDR3 length: 14; D gene: TRBD1; clone size: NA; V gene: TRBV11-1; J gene: TRBJ1-2; CDR3 DNA: TGTGCCAGCAGCTCAGGACAGGGGAACTATGGCTACACCTTC; CDR3 protein: CASSSGQGNYGYTF
CDR3 length: 17; D gene: TRBD1; clone size: NA; V gene: TRBV27; J gene: TRBJ1-2; CDR3 DNA: TGTGCCAGCAGTTTAAGGCCCGGGACAGGAGGTACATATGGCTACACCTTC; CDR3 protein: CASSLRPGTGGTYGYTF